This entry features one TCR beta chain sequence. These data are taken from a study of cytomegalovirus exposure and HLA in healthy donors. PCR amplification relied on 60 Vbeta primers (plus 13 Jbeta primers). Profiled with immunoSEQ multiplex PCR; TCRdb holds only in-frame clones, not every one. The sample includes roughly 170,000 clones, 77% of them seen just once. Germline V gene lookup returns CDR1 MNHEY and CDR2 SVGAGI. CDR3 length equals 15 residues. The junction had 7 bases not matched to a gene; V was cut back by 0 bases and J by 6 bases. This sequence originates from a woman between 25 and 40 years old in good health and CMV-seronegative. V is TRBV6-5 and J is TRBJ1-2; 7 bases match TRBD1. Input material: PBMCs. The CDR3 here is CASSYSATGLDGYTF. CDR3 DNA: TGTGCCAGCAGTTACTCGGCGACAGGGTTGGATGGCTACACCTTC.